This TCR beta chain was sequenced in a study of T cells after yellow fever vaccination. TCRdb itself ran the 5' RACE reads through MiXCR, one entry per CDR3 protein. Of 300,000 or so distinct CDR3 sequences in the sample, 6.5% to 8.5% were seen once. The CDR3 spans 11 residues. The V end was cut by 3 bases, the J end by 11 bases, with 10 bases between. The V gene's germline CDR1 is WSHSY and CDR2 SAAADI. The specimen comprised PBMCs, sampled about 49 days after the first yellow fever vaccination. This TCR came from a man younger than 30 who received the YFV17D yellow fever vaccine. The V call is TRBV10-2, the J call TRBJ1-1; D is unclear. The CDR3 sequence: CASSDELRAFF. The CDR3, as DNA: TGCGCCAGCAGTGACGAGCTGAGGGCTTTCTTT.